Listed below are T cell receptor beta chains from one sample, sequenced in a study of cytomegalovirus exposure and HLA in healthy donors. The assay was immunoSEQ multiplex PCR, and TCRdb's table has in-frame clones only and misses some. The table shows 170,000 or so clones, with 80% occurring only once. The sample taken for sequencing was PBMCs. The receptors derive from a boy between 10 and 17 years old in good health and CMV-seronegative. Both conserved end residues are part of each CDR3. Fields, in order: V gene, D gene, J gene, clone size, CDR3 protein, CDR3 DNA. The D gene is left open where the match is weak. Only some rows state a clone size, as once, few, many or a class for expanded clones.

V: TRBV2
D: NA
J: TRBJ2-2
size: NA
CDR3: CASTAGNTGELFF
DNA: TGTGCCAGCACAGCGGGGAACACCGGGGAGCTGTTTTTT

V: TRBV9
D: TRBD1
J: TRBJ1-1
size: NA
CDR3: CASSVSGGTEAFF
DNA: TGTGCCAGCAGCGTATCAGGGGGCACTGAAGCTTTCTTT

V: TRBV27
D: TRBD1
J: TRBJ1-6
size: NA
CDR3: CASSFFRQGFSPLHF
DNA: TGTGCCAGCAGTTTTTTCCGACAGGGATTTTCACCCCTCCACTTT

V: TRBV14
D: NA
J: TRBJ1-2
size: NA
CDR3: CASSQEAHYGYTF
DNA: TGTGCCAGCAGCCAAGAGGCCCACTATGGCTACACCTTC

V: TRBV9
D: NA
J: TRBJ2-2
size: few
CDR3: CASSARQRSGELFF
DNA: TGTGCCAGCAGCGCCCGACAGAGGTCCGGGGAGCTGTTTTTT

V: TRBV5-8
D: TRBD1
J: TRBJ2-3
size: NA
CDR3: CASSLRQGLTDTQYF
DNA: TGTGCCAGCAGCCTCCGACAGGGTCTCACAGATACGCAGTATTTT

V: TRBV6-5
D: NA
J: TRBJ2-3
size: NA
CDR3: CASRPGTGADTQYF
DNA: TGTGCCAGCAGGCCTGGGACTGGCGCAGATACGCAGTATTTT

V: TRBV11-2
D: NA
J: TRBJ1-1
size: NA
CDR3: CATPPGGNTEAFF
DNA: TGTGCCACCCCCCCCGGGGGGAACACTGAAGCTTTCTTT

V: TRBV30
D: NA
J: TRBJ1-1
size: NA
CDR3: CACHIHRENTEAFF
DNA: TGTGCCTGCCATATACACAGGGAGAACACTGAAGCTTTCTTT

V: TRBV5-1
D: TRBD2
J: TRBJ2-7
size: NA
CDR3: CASSTGLAGGIVYEQYF
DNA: TGCGCCAGCAGCACCGGACTAGCGGGAGGGATCGTCTACGAGCAGTACTTC

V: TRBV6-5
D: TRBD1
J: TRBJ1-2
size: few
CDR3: CASSQTGTGPSGYTF
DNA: TGTGCCAGCAGTCAGACCGGGACAGGGCCGTCCGGCTACACCTTC

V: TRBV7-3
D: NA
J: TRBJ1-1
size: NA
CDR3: CASSLGQGNTEAFF
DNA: TGTGCCAGCAGCTTAGGGCAGGGGAACACTGAAGCTTTCTTT

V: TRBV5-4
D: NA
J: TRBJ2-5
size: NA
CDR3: CASSLMAEETQYF
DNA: TGTGCCAGCAGCTTGATGGCAGAAGAGACCCAGTACTTC

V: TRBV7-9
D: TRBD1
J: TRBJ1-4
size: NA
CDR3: CASSLQGAGEKLFF
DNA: TGTGCCAGCAGCCTTCAGGGGGCAGGGGAAAAACTGTTTTTT

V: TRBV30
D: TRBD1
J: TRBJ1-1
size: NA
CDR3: CAWRTGALNTEAFF
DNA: TGTGCCTGGAGGACAGGGGCCCTGAACACTGAAGCTTTCTTT

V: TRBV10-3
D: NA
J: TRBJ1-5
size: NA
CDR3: CAISEERQPQHF
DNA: TGTGCCATCAGTGAGGAGAGACAGCCCCAGCATTTT

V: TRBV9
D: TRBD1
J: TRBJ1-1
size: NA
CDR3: CASSAHRGSTEAFF
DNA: TGTGCCAGCAGCGCGCACAGGGGGTCCACTGAAGCTTTCTTT

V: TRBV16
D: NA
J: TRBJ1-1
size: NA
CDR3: CASSQLTTAVLEAFF
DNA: TGTGCCAGCAGCCAATTAACCACCGCGGTTCTTGAAGCTTTCTTT

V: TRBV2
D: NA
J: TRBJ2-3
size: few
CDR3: CASRLTDTQYF
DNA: TGTGCCAGCAGACTCACAGATACGCAGTATTTT

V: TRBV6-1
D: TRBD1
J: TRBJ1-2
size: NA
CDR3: CASQGWGQGYGYTF
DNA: TGTGCCAGCCAGGGGTGGGGACAGGGGTATGGCTACACCTTC

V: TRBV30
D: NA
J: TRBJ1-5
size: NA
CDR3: CAWGGGAAQPQHF
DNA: TGTGCCTGGGGGGGAGGGGCAGCTCAGCCCCAGCATTTT

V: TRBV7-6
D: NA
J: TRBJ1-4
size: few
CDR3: CASSSRQLEKLFF
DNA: TGTGCCAGCAGCTCTAGACAGCTTGAAAAACTGTTTTTT

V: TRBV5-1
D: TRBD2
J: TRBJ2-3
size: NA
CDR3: CASSLRIITSGLTDTQYF
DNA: TGCGCCAGCAGCCTACGAATCATTACTAGCGGACTCACAGATACGCAGTATTTT

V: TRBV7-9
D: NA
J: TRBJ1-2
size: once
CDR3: CASSLGSPDSRYGYTF
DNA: TGTGCCAGCAGCTTAGGATCCCCCGACAGTAGATATGGCTACACCTTC

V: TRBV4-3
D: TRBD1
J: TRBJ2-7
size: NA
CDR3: CASSQAGQGYEQYF
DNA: TGCGCCAGCAGCCAAGCGGGACAGGGCTACGAGCAGTACTTC

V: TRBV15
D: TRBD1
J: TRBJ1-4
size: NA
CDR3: CATSRDGTGHEKLFF
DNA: TGTGCCACCAGCAGAGATGGGACAGGCCATGAAAAACTGTTTTTT

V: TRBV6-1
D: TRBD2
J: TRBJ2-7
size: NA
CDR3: CASRSLTSGTYEQYF
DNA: TGTGCCAGCCGTTCCTTGACTAGCGGAACCTACGAGCAGTACTTC

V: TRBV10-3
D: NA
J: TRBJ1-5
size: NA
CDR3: CAISDQGNQPQHF
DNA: TGTGCCATCAGTGACCAGGGCAATCAGCCCCAGCATTTT

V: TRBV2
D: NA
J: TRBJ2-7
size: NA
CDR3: CATSDSSYEQYF
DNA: TGTGCCACCTCGGACAGTTCCTACGAGCAGTACTTC

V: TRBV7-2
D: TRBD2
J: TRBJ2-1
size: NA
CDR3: CASSHRDYPGEQFF
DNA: TGTGCCAGCAGTCACCGGGACTACCCGGGCGAGCAGTTCTTC

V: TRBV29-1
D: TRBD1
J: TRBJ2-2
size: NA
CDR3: CSVEIGRGHEAGELFF
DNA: TGCAGCGTTGAGATTGGTAGGGGGCATGAGGCCGGGGAGCTGTTTTTT

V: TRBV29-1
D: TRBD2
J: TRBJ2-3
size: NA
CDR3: CSVFRTSGRVGDTQYF
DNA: TGCAGCGTCTTTCGGACTAGCGGGAGGGTTGGAGATACGCAGTATTTT

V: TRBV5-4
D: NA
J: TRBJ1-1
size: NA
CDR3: CASSLGGNTEAFF
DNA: TGTGCCAGCAGCTTGGGAGGTAACACTGAAGCTTTCTTT

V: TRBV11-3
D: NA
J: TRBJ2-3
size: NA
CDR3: CASSLGARALPDTQYF
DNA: TGTGCCAGCAGCCTAGGAGCCAGGGCTCTCCCAGATACGCAGTATTTT

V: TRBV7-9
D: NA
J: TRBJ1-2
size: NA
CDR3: CASSLGGGGYTF
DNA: TGTGCCAGCAGCCTTGGTGGGGGCGGCTACACCTTC

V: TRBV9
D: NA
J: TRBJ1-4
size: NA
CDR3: CASSVGHETNEKLFF
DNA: TGTGCCAGCAGCGTAGGGCACGAAACTAATGAAAAACTGTTTTTT

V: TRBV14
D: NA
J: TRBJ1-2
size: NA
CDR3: CASSRLQGYDGYTF
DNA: TGTGCCAGCAGCCGTCTCCAGGGGTACGATGGCTACACCTTC

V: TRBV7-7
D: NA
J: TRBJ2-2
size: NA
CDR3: CASSLRTTNTGELFF
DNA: TGTGCTAGCAGCTTAAGGACAACGAACACCGGGGAGCTGTTTTTT

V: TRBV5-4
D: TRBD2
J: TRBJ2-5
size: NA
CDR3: CASSKTGLAGEETQYF
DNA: TGTGCCAGCAGCAAGACCGGACTAGCGGGAGAAGAGACCCAGTACTTC

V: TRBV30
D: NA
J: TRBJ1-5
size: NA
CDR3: CAWRKEGLQPQHF
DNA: TGTGCCTGGAGGAAGGAGGGGCTCCAGCCCCAGCATTTT

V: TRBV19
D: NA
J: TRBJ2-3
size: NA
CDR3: CASSLGPSTDTQYF
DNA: TGTGCCAGTAGTTTGGGGCCGAGCACAGATACGCAGTATTTT

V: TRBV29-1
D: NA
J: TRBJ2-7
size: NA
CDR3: CSVKGGGSEQYF
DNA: TGCAGCGTTAAGGGGGGGGGTTCCGAGCAGTACTTC

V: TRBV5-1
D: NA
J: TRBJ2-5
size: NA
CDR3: CASSLDTGSQTQYF
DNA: TGCGCCAGCAGCTTGGATACAGGGTCGCAGACCCAGTACTTC

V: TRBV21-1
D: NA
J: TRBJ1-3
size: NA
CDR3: CASSNDQGNTIYF
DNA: TGTGCCAGCAGCAATGATCAGGGAAACACCATATATTTT

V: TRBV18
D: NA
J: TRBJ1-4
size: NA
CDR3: CASSPTQGGSGEKLFF
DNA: TGTGCCAGCTCACCTACGCAGGGCGGATCTGGTGAAAAACTGTTTTTT

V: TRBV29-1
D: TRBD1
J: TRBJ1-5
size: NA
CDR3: CSVDLGQGNQPQHF
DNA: TGCAGCGTTGACTTAGGACAGGGGAATCAGCCCCAGCATTTT

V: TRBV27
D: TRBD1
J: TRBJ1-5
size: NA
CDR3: CASSQETGHRTQPQHF
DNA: TGTGCCAGCAGTCAGGAGACAGGGCATCGGACTCAGCCCCAGCATTTT

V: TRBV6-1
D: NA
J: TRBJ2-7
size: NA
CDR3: CASSGGTTYEQYF
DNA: TGTGCCAGCAGTGGGGGGACAACCTACGAGCAGTACTTC

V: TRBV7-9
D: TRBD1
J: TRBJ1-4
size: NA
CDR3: CASSGGTDSEKLFF
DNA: TGTGCCAGCAGCGGGGGGACAGATAGTGAAAAACTGTTTTTT

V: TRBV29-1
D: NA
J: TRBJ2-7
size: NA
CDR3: CSVEGQRQEQYF
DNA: TGCAGCGTTGAGGGGCAAAGACAAGAGCAGTACTTC

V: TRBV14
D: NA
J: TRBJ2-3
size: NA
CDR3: CASSLLGGLNTQYF
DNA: TGTGCCAGCAGCTTGTTGGGAGGACTAAATACGCAGTATTTT

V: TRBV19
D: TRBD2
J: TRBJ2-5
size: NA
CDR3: CASSRGGGARETQYF
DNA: TGTGCCAGTAGTAGGGGCGGGGGGGCCAGGGAGACCCAGTACTTC

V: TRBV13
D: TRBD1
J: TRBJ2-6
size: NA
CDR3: CASRPWTGRTPGANVLTF
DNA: TGTGCCAGCAGACCTTGGACAGGGAGGACGCCTGGGGCCAACGTCCTGACTTTC

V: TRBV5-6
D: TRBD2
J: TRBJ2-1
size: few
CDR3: CASSPTLAGFYNEQFF
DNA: TGTGCCAGCAGTCCCACCCTAGCGGGATTCTACAATGAGCAGTTCTTC